These 17 T cell receptor beta chains came from one sample sequenced in a study of cytomegalovirus exposure and HLA in healthy donors. PCR was performed using 60 Vbeta and 13 Jbeta primers. Clones were sequenced by immunoSEQ multiplex PCR, and TCRdb holds only the in-frame ones, with some missing. This sample carries more than 80,000 clones, around nine tenths of them seen once, and the ten largest clones take 9.2%. Input material: PBMCs. These receptors came from a young man in good health and CMV-seropositive.

This chain uses TRBV6-5 with TRBJ2-3; D is unclear. The V and J ends lost 1 base and 1 base respectively, with 9 bases between them. CDR1 is MNHEY and CDR2 is SVGAGI in the germline V gene. CDR3 length: 15 residues. The CDR3 sequence is CASSYFGSRTDTQYF. CDR3 in DNA: TGTGCCAGCAGTTACTTTGGCAGTCGCACAGATACGCAGTATTTT.

The chain combines TRBV6-1 with TRBJ2-7; maybe TRBD1 (5 bases). V was clipped by 4 bases and J by 1 base, with 14 bases between them. The CDR3 sequence is 15 residues long. CDR1 is MNHNS, CDR2 SASEGT, per germline. CDR3 coding DNA: TGTGCCAGCAGTGGCTTTTCAGGGATATCCTACGAGCAGTACTTC. Translation: CASSGFSGISYEQYF.

This clone was counted a few times. The chain has TRBV5-1 and TRBJ2-2; 8 nucleotides line up with TRBD2. The germline CDR1 and CDR2 sequences are SGHRS and YFSETQ. V lost 6 bases and J lost 3; bases outside the gene matches: 10. CDR3 length equals 16 residues. The CDR3 protein is CASNPLAGTYTGELFF. CDR3 sequence (DNA): TGCGCCAGCAACCCTTTAGCGGGGACATACACCGGGGAGCTGTTTTTT.

The chain carries TRBV30 and TRBJ1-6; D ambiguous. CDR3 size: 16 residues. Germline lookup yields CDR1 GTSNPN and CDR2 SVGIG (reference sequence). V lost 2 bases to trimming and J lost 0 bases, with 11 bases between them. This CDR3 is CAWSPPGSSYNSPLHF. The CDR3 DNA reads TGTGCCTGGAGTCCCCCCGGGAGCTCCTATAATTCACCCCTCCACTTT.

The gene calls are TRBV6-6 and TRBJ1-2; 7 bases fit TRBD1. After removal of 5 bases from V and 4 bases from J, the junction contained 13 bases not matched to a gene. In germline, CDR1 is MNHNY, CDR2 SVGAGI (reference sequence). The CDR3 runs 16 residues. CDR3 residues: CASSTPTMTGTYGYTF. The CDR3, as DNA: TGTGCCAGCAGTACACCGACCATGACAGGGACCTATGGCTACACCTTC.

The chain uses TRBV5-1 and TRBJ2-7; 11 bases are shared with TRBD2. The germline CDR1 and CDR2 sequences are SGHRS and YFSETQ. V lost 0 bases, J lost 4 bases, and 12 bases stayed unmatched. The CDR3 is 18 residues long. This chain's CDR3 is CASSLGLAGLSHSYEQYF. CDR3 in DNA: TGCGCCAGCAGCTTGGGACTAGCGGGACTCTCCCATTCTTACGAGCAGTACTTC.

V usage is TRBV6-6 and J usage is TRBJ2-7; 8 bases map to TRBD1. With V trimmed by 6 bases and J by 3 bases, 10 bases remained unmatched. CDR1 and CDR2 (germline): MNHNY, SVGAGI (reference sequence). The CDR3 covers 15 residues. The CDR3 DNA sequence: TGTGCCAGCAGCCCACTCGGACAGGGATACTACGAGCAGTACTTC. Translated, it gives CASSPLGQGYYEQYF.

The chain has TRBV6-1 and TRBJ2-5; 7 nucleotides align to TRBD1. The CDR3 has 13 residues. Germline CDR1 reads MNHNS; CDR2 reads SASEGT. V gave up 8 bases and J gave up 1 base; unmatched junction bases: 4. CDR3 nucleotides: TGTGCCAGCTATGACAGGGTCCAAGAGACCCAGTACTTC. Amino acid sequence: CASYDRVQETQYF.

The rearrangement links TRBV2 to TRBJ2-1; D uncertain. Trimming took off 8 bases at V and 0 bases at J, with 14 bases between the two ends. The CDR3 loop spans 15 amino acids. Germline V gene data show CDR1 as SNHLY and CDR2 as FYNNEI. CDR3 in DNA: TGTGCCAGCGGCGAGCCAGCGAGCTCCTACAATGAGCAGTTCTTC. It specifies CASGEPASSYNEQFF.

This sequence joins TRBV5-4 and TRBJ2-4; 12 bases match TRBD1. This CDR3 region has 15 residues. After removal of 1 base from V and 8 bases from J, the junction contained 4 bases not matched to a gene. Germline lookup yields CDR1 SGHNT and CDR2 YYREEE (reference sequence). CDR3 coding DNA: TGTGCCAGCAGCTTGTTGGGACAGGGGGCTGACATTCAGTACTTC. This translates into CASSLLGQGADIQYF.

V and J are TRBV7-9 and TRBJ2-1; TRBD1 agrees at 7 bases. The germline gives CDR1 SEHNR, CDR2 FQNEAQ (reference sequence). Germline trimming cut 6 bases from V and 5 bases from J; bases unmatched to any gene: 7. CDR3 length equals 14 residues. This CDR3 reads CASRPRTGNNEQFF. The CDR3 DNA reads TGTGCCAGCAGACCTAGGACAGGAAACAATGAGCAGTTCTTC.

This chain connects TRBV10-1 to TRBJ1-3, with D unresolved. Germline loops: CDR1 WNHNN, CDR2 SYGVQD (reference sequence). CDR3 length equals 16 residues. V lost 3 bases and J lost 0, with 12 bases in between. CDR3 DNA sequence: TGCGCCAGCAGTGATGGGCGTTCGGTCTCTGGAAACACCATATATTTT. Encoded protein: CASSDGRSVSGNTIYF.

This rearrangement joins TRBV28 to TRBJ1-1; D is ambiguous. The germline V gene has CDR1 MDHEN and CDR2 SYDVKM. This CDR3 comprises 14 residues. Trimming removed 4 bases from V and 4 bases from J, with 13 bases in between. The CDR3 loop reads CASSSPGFGTEAFF. The CDR3 nucleotides read TGTGCCAGCAGTTCCCCAGGATTCGGCACTGAAGCTTTCTTT.

V and J are TRBV7-8 and TRBJ1-1; no firm D call. There are 12 residues in the CDR3. Trimming removed 1 base at V and 10 bases at J, with 10 bases between. Germline lookup yields CDR1 SGHVS and CDR2 FQNEAQ. CDR3 in DNA: TGTGCCAGCAGCTTAGTCGTAGCGGGAGCTTTCTTT. Translating it yields CASSLVVAGAFF.

This chain joins TRBV13 and TRBJ2-2; 7 bases agree with TRBD1. The J segment lost 1 base and the V segment lost 4 bases, leaving 3 bases of the junction unmatched. Germline V gives CDR1 PRHDT, CDR2 FYEKMQ (reference sequence). The CDR3 is 15 residues long. In nucleotides, the CDR3 is TGTGCCAGCAGCTGGGGACAGCAGAACACCGGGGAGCTGTTTTTT. It translates to CASSWGQQNTGELFF.

The chain uses TRBV6-6 and TRBJ2-7, with TRBD2 as a possible D gene (5 bases). Trimming shortened V by 0 bases and J by 1 base, and 10 bases separated the two germline ends. CDR1 MNHNY and CDR2 SVGAGI come from the germline V gene (reference sequence). The CDR3 has 15 amino acids. CDR3 sequence (DNA): TGTGCCAGCAGTTACTCGGGTTCGGGGTCCTACGAGCAGTACTTC. It specifies CASSYSGSGSYEQYF.

The rearrangement uses TRBV19 and TRBJ1-5, with TRBD1 identical over 9 bases. CDR1 is LNHDA and CDR2 is SQIVND in the germline V gene (reference sequence). The CDR3 loop spans 15 amino acids. The V gene end was trimmed by 4 bases and the J gene end by 5 bases; junction bases not matched to a gene: 6. The CDR3 bases are TGTGCCAGTAGTACAACAGGGGGCGTCGATCAGCCCCAGCATTTT. It encodes CASSTTGGVDQPQHF.